The 19 T cell receptor beta chains presented below share a single source sample, sequenced in a study of T-cell reconstitution after alpha-beta-depleted transplantation in children. The TCRbeta library was prepared with unique molecular identifiers. TCRdb called the PCR reads again in MiXCR, with one record for every CDR3 protein. There are some 460,000 distinct CDR3 sequences in the sample; about a sixth occur only once, and about 32% lies in the top ten. The sequencing here drew on PBMCs, mostly from graft donor cells, taken 360 days after TCRalphabeta/CD19-depleted stem cell transplant. These receptor sequences come from a boy in the first two years of life who had a stem cell transplant for Wiskott-Aldrich syndrome, so the T cells may come from the graft donor.

This clonotype appeared a few times. The rearrangement links TRBV7-8 to TRBJ2-3; D might be TRBD2 (6 bases). The CDR3 loop spans 17 amino acids. The ends were cut back, 6 bases at V and 2 bases at J, with 21 bases in the middle. Germline CDR1 is SGHVS and CDR2 is FQNEAQ. The CDR3 region is CASSTPARLGYTDTQYF. The CDR3, as DNA: TGTGCCAGCAGTACCCCCGCTAGACTAGGATACACAGATACGCAGTATTTT. Complete variable domain (other parts from reference TRBV7-8 and TRBJ2-3): GAGVSQSPRYKVAKRGQDVALRCDPISGHVSLFWYQQALGQGPEFLTYFQNEAQLDKSGLPSDRFFAERPEGSVSTLKIQRTQQEDSAVYLCASSTPARLGYTDTQYFGPGTRLTVL.

The chain is built from TRBV13 and TRBJ2-1, with TRBD2 matching over 10 bases. Losses at the gene ends were 4 bases for V and 1 base for J; bases not matched to a gene: 4. Germline V CDR1 and CDR2: PRHDT, FYEKMQ (reference sequence). This CDR3 has 16 residues. CDR3 amino acids: CASSSLAGASYNEQFF. As DNA, the CDR3 is TGTGCCAGCAGCTCCCTAGCGGGAGCATCCTACAATGAGCAGTTCTTC.

The rearrangement uses TRBV27 and TRBJ2-5; 9 nucleotides match TRBD2. This CDR3 is 14 amino acids long. Unmatched junction bases numbered 8, after V lost 5 bases and J lost 7 bases. The germline CDR1 and CDR2 sequences are MNHEY and SMNVEV (reference sequence). The CDR3 reads CASSVAGALGTQYF. In nucleotides, the CDR3 is TGTGCCAGCAGTGTAGCGGGGGCCCTAGGGACCCAGTACTTC.

A few counts support this clonotype. The rearrangement uses TRBV28 and TRBJ1-2; D unresolved. The CDR3 consists of 15 residues. Germline-derived CDR1 and CDR2 are MDHEN and SYDVKM. Between the trimmed V and J ends, which lost 1 base and 4 bases, there was a span of 13 bases. DNA of the CDR3: TGTGCCAGCAGTTTATCCTCCCCACAACTCTATGGCTACACCTTC. This sequence encodes CASSLSSPQLYGYTF.

The CDR3 loop is CASSSPRGVRSKNIQYF. The CDR3 nucleotides read TGTGCCAGCAGTTCCCCCAGGGGTGTTAGGTCCAAAAACATTCAGTACTTC. The J gene is TRBJ2-4, the V gene TRBV12-3 or TRBV12-4; the D gene is possibly TRBD1 (6 bases). The ends were cut back, 4 bases at V and 2 bases at J, with 18 bases in the middle. CDR3 length equals 17 residues.

This clonotype came up a few times. This chain uses TRBV20-1 with TRBJ2-1; D is unresolved. The CDR3 length is 11 residues. V was cut by 3 bases and J by 7 bases, with 7 bases left in between. Germline loops: CDR1 DFQATT, CDR2 SNEGSKA (reference sequence). CDR3 DNA sequence: TGCAGTGCTAGCGTTGCGAATGAGCAGTTCTTC. Its protein is CSASVANEQFF.

V and J are TRBV7-2 and TRBJ2-1; D not resolved. Per germline, CDR1 SGHTA and CDR2 FQGNSA. Trimming shortened V by 1 base and J by 0 bases, and 10 bases separated the two germline ends. This CDR3 is 16 amino acids long. The DNA for the CDR3 is TGTGCCAGCAGCTTAGGTGGGAAGGGCTCCTACAATGAGCAGTTCTTC. It specifies CASSLGGKGSYNEQFF.

This clonotype was recorded a few times. The V gene is TRBV5-1, the J gene TRBJ2-3; 8 positions match TRBD1. Germline V lookup: CDR1 SGHRS, CDR2 YFSETQ. The CDR3 has 15 amino acids. After removal of 0 bases from V and 6 bases from J, the junction contained 6 bases not matched to a gene. CDR3 loop: CASSLGAGGADTQYF. The CDR3 DNA reads as TGCGCCAGCAGCTTGGGGGCAGGGGGCGCGGATACGCAGTATTTT.

There are a few counts of this clonotype. This rearrangement joins TRBV25-1 to TRBJ2-7; tentatively, D is TRBD1 (5 bases). Trimming took 3 bases from V and 5 from J, leaving 11 bases between them. Germline values: CDR1 MGHDK, CDR2 SYGVNS. CDR3 length: 13 amino acids. The CDR3 reads CASSDWGIDEQYF. The CDR3 bases are TGTGCCAGCAGTGACTGGGGCATAGACGAGCAGTACTTC.

This chain joins TRBV7-9 and TRBJ2-3, with D uncertain. The CDR3 consists of 15 residues. In germline, CDR1 is SEHNR, CDR2 FQNEAQ (reference sequence). V gave up 2 bases and J gave up 0 bases, with 9 bases separating them. The chain's CDR3 is CASSLRRASTDTQYF. CDR3 DNA: TGTGCCAGCAGCTTAAGAAGGGCTAGCACAGATACGCAGTATTTT.

The chain uses TRBV27 and TRBJ2-5; D is unresolved. CDR3 length equals 14 residues. The V end lost 2 bases, the J end lost 5 bases, and 12 bases lay between the germline ends. Per germline, CDR1 MNHEY and CDR2 SMNVEV (reference sequence). Here the CDR3 reads CASSLRPLGETQYF. The CDR3 DNA sequence: TGTGCCAGCAGTTTAAGACCATTGGGCGAGACCCAGTACTTC.

This chain joins TRBV7-8 and TRBJ2-1, with 12 positions matching TRBD2. The germline V gene encodes CDR1 SGHVS and CDR2 FQNEAQ. V lost 2 bases and J lost 7; bases outside the gene matches: 18. The CDR3 covers 20 residues. The CDR3 sequence is CASSLWRLLAGGPRRNEQFF. In nucleotides, the CDR3 is TGTGCCAGCAGCTTATGGCGGCTGCTAGCGGGAGGGCCGCGTCGGAATGAGCAGTTCTTC.

The chain is built from TRBV10-2 and TRBJ1-6; D call uncertain. This CDR3 contains 15 residues. From germline, CDR1 is WSHSY and CDR2 SAAADI. Trimming shortened V by 2 bases and J by 3 bases, and 8 bases separated the two germline ends. CDR3 residues: CASSEREIYNSPLHF. The CDR3 DNA reads as TGCGCCAGCAGTGAGAGGGAAATCTATAATTCACCCCTCCACTTT.

The chain has TRBV5-1 and TRBJ1-1; D ambiguous. Looked up from germline, CDR1 is SGHRS and CDR2 is YFSETQ. CDR3 length: 16 amino acids. V was shortened by 1 base and J by 1 base, with 14 bases between the two germline ends. In nucleotides, the CDR3 is TGCGCCAGCAGCTTGATCGTCGGGAAAGGGAACACTGAAGCTTTCTTT. Encoded protein: CASSLIVGKGNTEAFF.

In its sample, this clonotype was seen a few times. The CDR3 sequence: CASSWGQEITPLHF. The CDR3, as DNA: TGTGCCAGCAGTTGGGGACAGGAGATTACACCCCTCCACTTT. This chain joins TRBV6-5 and TRBJ1-6; 8 nucleotides match TRBD1. With 4 bases clipped from V and 11 bases from J, the junction kept 7 bases outside the gene matches. This CDR3 region has 14 residues. CDR1 MNHEY and CDR2 SVGAGI come from the germline V gene.

The V and J genes are TRBV5-1 and TRBJ2-7; 8 bases line up with TRBD1. CDR3 length: 15 residues. The trim removed 0 bases at V and 3 bases at J, leaving 5 bases unmatched. The germline V gene has CDR1 SGHRS and CDR2 YFSETQ. The CDR3 here is CASSLAPDRVYEQYF. As DNA, the CDR3 is TGCGCCAGCAGCTTGGCCCCGGACAGGGTCTACGAGCAGTACTTC.

In this sample, this clonotype turned up many times. The J gene is TRBJ2-6, the V gene TRBV20-1; D might be TRBD1 (5 bases). V was clipped by 3 bases and J by 1 base, with 7 bases between them. This CDR3 is 14 amino acids long. Germline CDR1 is DFQATT and CDR2 is SNEGSKA (reference sequence). CDR3 residues: CSARSGSGANVLTF. The CDR3 coding sequence is TGCAGTGCTAGGTCAGGGTCTGGGGCCAACGTCCTGACTTTC.

CDR3 bases: TGTGCCAGCTCACCTTATTTTTCTAGCACAGATACGCAGTATTTT. It yields the protein CASSPYFSSTDTQYF. The chain joins TRBV18 to TRBJ2-3; the D is unclear. CDR1 is KGHSH, CDR2 LQKENI, per germline. The V end was cut by 3 bases, the J end by 0 bases, with 10 bases between. The CDR3 is 15 residues long.

The gene calls are TRBV5-1 and TRBJ2-1; D gene uncertain. The J call may be mistaken, given a closer DNA end match to TRBJ2-7. Germline-derived CDR1 and CDR2 are SGHRS and YFSETQ. The CDR3 is 12 amino acids. The CDR3, as DNA: TGCGCCAGCAGCTTGTTGGGGTGGGAGCAGTACTTC. Encoded protein: CASSLLGWEQYF.